This T cell receptor (beta chain) stems from a study of beta chain features in type 1 diabetes. Study summary: Across all samples, roughly 99 million sorted cells were examined.

Germline loops: CDR1 SGHNT, CDR2 YENEEA. This CDR3 comprises 18 residues. The ends lost 5 bases at V and 1 base at J; junction bases unmatched: 12. Populations isolated by sorting all had purity greater than 95%. Findings of the study overall: Whether TCRB rearrangement is influenced by HLA type was left unresolved in this analysis. Researchers report that Type 1 diabetes patients had moderately but significantly shorter TCRB CDR3s across all four CD4+ subsets.

A few counts support this clone. Its antigen is unidentified. The sequenced template was cDNA made from the entire isolated RNA. Sequencing used immunoSEQ multiplex PCR; TCRdb keeps in-frame clones, though not all of them. This table has about 360,000 clones, around 13% appearing once. The chain uses TRBV11-3 and TRBJ2-1; 9 nucleotides match TRBD1. The material sequenced was naive CD4+ T cells from blood. This clonotype originated in a man younger than 35 in good health. CDR3 protein: CASSTTYHRGLSYNEQFF. CDR3 nucleotides: TGTGCCAGCAGCACCACCTACCACAGGGGGCTATCCTACAATGAGCAGTTCTTC.